The rows below give T cell receptor beta chains drawn from one sample of a study of blood T cell repertoires in COVID-19. The protocol was immunoSEQ multiplex PCR, while the TCRdb copy is restricted to in-frame clones and leaves out a portion. Of some 80,000 clones in the sample, about nine tenths are singletons; the top ten hold 0.65% to 0.9%. The sample was peripheral blood. Receptors originate from a woman older than 75 with acute or convalescent COVID-19. The conserved cysteine and the conserved F or W are not part of the CDR3 here. Fields, in order: J gene, V gene, CDR3 protein.

>TRBJ1-1|TRBV10-3
ATRQEGNTEAF
>TRBJ2-3|TRBV9
ASSATGLRTDTQY
>TRBJ1-1|TRBV9
ASSVGRRNTEAF
>TRBJ2-3|TRBV6-2/TRBV6-3
ASSYWTGGDTQY
>TRBJ1-2|TRBV19
ASSMRDSSYGYT
>TRBJ2-7|TRBV23-1
ASSRLSGISYEQY
>TRBJ1-1|TRBV4-1
ASSPLRGNTEAF
>TRBJ2-1|TRBV5-1
ASSPVMGEFYNEQF
>TRBJ2-2|TRBV4-1
ASSQLGLSNTGELF
>TRBJ1-4|TRBV29-1
SVPPPRQEADEKLF
>TRBJ1-6|TRBV4-1
ASSLRLAGGNSPLH
>TRBJ2-7|TRBV19
ASSSPGVEQY
>TRBJ2-1|TRBV27
ASGLMTVAKRASYNEQF
>TRBJ2-7|TRBV4-2
ASSPRAGDYEQY
>TRBJ2-1|TRBV7-2
ASSLAPWDSGGAVYNEQF
>TRBJ2-6|TRBV19
ASIPGARSAGANVLT
>TRBJ2-5|TRBV28
ASSRETQY
>TRBJ2-6|TRBV11-1
ASTNRATANVLT
>TRBJ2-2|TRBV5-1
ASSLGQHTGELF
>TRBJ1-6|TRBV7-9
ASSLLGANSPLH
>TRBJ1-2|TRBV2
ASRPGLKSGYT
>TRBJ1-1|TRBV9
ASSVGGGFTNTEAF
>TRBJ1-2|TRBV9
ASSVVWTGGGYT
>TRBJ1-2|TRBV5-5
ASSLLVEYLYGYT
>TRBJ2-3|TRBV28
ASSHDRGRTQY
>TRBJ1-1|TRBV5-1
ASSLVRADTEAF
>TRBJ2-1|TRBV5-4
ASSLEQSSYNEQF
>TRBJ2-1|TRBV15
ATSRDLSWDSWSNEQF
>TRBJ2-2|TRBV18
ASSPIREDGELF
>TRBJ2-2|TRBV18
ASSPQTGELF
>TRBJ1-1|TRBV6-6
ASSPGRGTEAF
>TRBJ2-3|TRBV6-2/TRBV6-3
ASSSGLAAGKNTQY
>TRBJ1-2|TRBV3-1/TRBV3-2
ASSPRGNYGYT
>TRBJ2-1|TRBV24-1
ATSAGLAGGTYNEQF
>TRBJ2-5|TRBV6-5
ASKADRVQQETQY
>TRBJ1-5|TRBV28
ASRARGLRNQPQH
>TRBJ1-1|TRBV12-3/TRBV12-4
ASSLNTNTEAF
>TRBJ1-1|TRBV21-1
ASSKPSDSGDTEAF
>TRBJ2-3|TRBV4-1
ASSRPAGGPRLRDTQY
>TRBJ2-7|TRBV5-1
ASKPGLAGHYEQY
>TRBJ1-5|TRBV24-1
AVSGTGSHQPQH
>TRBJ2-3|TRBV5-4
ASSLRREGDTQY
>TRBJ2-7|TRBV28
ASSPPGTGGYEQY
>TRBJ1-4|TRBV10-3
AISESVEKLF
>TRBJ1-4|TRBV7-9
ASSPPLGVTNEKLF
>TRBJ2-3|TRBV28
ASSLFAGGTDTQY
>TRBJ2-1|TRBV7-2
ASSHGLAGVNEQF
>TRBJ2-7|TRBV6-5
ASSPSGTDPYEQY
>TRBJ2-1|TRBV27
ASSHRQVSNEQF